This T cell receptor (beta chain) was observed in a study of blood T cell repertoires in COVID-19. The table came from immunoSEQ multiplex PCR; TCRdb's copy has only in-frame clones and leaves some out. The sample shows under 40,000 clones, about nine tenths of them seen only once. Per the germline V gene, CDR1 is SGHTA and CDR2 is FQGNSA. The CDR3 is 15 amino acids. V gave up 8 bases and J gave up 6 bases, with 23 bases separating them. The sample comprised peripheral blood. The TCR comes from an elderly man with active COVID-19. The chain employs TRBV7-2 and TRBJ2-7, with a tentative D call TRBD2 (6 bases). As DNA, the CDR3 is TGTGCCAGCGGTCCCGGAGGGGTGCGGGACTTCGAGCAGTACTTC. Its translation: CASGPGGVRDFEQYF.